Listed here are 27 T cell receptor beta chains from one sample, sequenced in a study of somatic mutations in cytotoxic T cells in rheumatoid arthritis. Generated by immunoSEQ multiplex PCR, the TCRdb table keeps only in-frame clones and is missing some. The table shows 9,500 to 15,000 clones, with less than 90% occurring only once. The material sequenced was CD8+ T cells sorted from blood. The receptors originated from a woman between 55 and 75 years old in good health.

This clone was detected once. The chain is built from TRBV11-3 and TRBJ2-3; D perhaps matches TRBD1 (6 bases). The CDR3 loop spans 15 amino acids. CDR1 and CDR2 (germline): SGHNT, YENEEA. Trimming removed 5 bases from V and 0 bases from J, with 12 bases in between. Here the CDR3 reads CASSPGQTSTDTQYF. The DNA of the CDR3 is TGTGCCAGCAGCCCCGGACAGACGAGCACAGATACGCAGTATTTT.

This rearrangement joins TRBV11-2 to TRBJ2-1; no firm D call. The CDR3 totals 12 residues. CDR1 SGHAT and CDR2 FQNNGV come from the germline V gene. V lost 5 bases to trimming and J lost 8 bases, with 10 bases between them. CDR3 bases: TGTGCCAGCAGCCCCGACATCGATGAGCAGTTCTTC. As protein: CASSPDIDEQFF.

The chain links TRBV6-1 to TRBJ2-1; weak D call: TRBD2 (5 bases). Germline-derived CDR1 and CDR2 are MNHNS and SASEGT. CDR3 length: 15 residues. V lost 1 base and J 3 bases, leaving 10 bases between the germline ends. The CDR3 reads CASSEDTGVYNEQFF. DNA of the CDR3: TGTGCCAGCAGTGAAGACACCGGGGTCTACAATGAGCAGTTCTTC.

The V gene is TRBV4-1, the J gene TRBJ2-1; the match to TRBD2 covers 8 bases. The junction had 7 bases not matched to a gene; V was cut back by 0 bases and J by 9 bases. The CDR3 has 15 residues. Germline assignment: CDR1 MGHRA and CDR2 YSYEKL. The chain's CDR3 is CASSQDLYGGAEQFF. In DNA, the CDR3 is TGCGCCAGCAGCCAAGATCTATACGGGGGGGCTGAGCAGTTCTTC.

The V and J genes are TRBV7-2 and TRBJ2-5; 9 bases are a match to TRBD2. CDR1 is SGHTA and CDR2 is FQGNSA in the germline V gene. This CDR3 spans 14 amino acids. The junction had 4 bases not matched to a gene; V was cut back by 3 bases and J by 5 bases. This CDR3 is CASSFRGGAETQYF. The CDR3 DNA reads as TGTGCCAGCAGCTTCCGCGGGGGGGCGGAGACCCAGTACTTC.

This chain links TRBV4-2 with TRBJ2-3, with 11 bases fitting TRBD2. From germline, CDR1 is LGHNA and CDR2 YNFKEQ. The CDR3 runs 18 residues. The trim removed 0 bases at V and 1 base at J, leaving 6 bases unmatched. The CDR3 here is CASSQDPFSGGGTDTQYF. In nucleotides, the CDR3 is TGTGCCAGCAGCCAAGATCCCTTTAGCGGGGGGGGCACAGATACGCAGTATTTT.

The rearrangement links TRBV9 to TRBJ2-2, with TRBD2 identical over 10 bases. Germline trimming cut 4 bases from V and 4 bases from J; bases unmatched to any gene: 7. The CDR3 has 16 residues. Germline-derived CDR1 and CDR2 are SGDLS and YYNGEE. Written as DNA, the CDR3 is TGTGCCAGCAGCAGCAGCGGGGGGGCGGTCACCGGGGAGCTGTTTTTT. This codes for CASSSSGGAVTGELFF.

The rearrangement uses TRBV27 and TRBJ1-2; D may be TRBD1 (5 bases). Trimming cost V 4 bases and J 5 bases, with 23 bases left between them. Germline CDR1 reads MNHEY; CDR2 reads SMNVEV (reference sequence). There are 17 residues in the CDR3. This chain's CDR3 is CASSSFRDSPGGYGYTF. In nucleotides, the CDR3 is TGTGCCAGCAGTTCCTTCCGGGACTCCCCCGGGGGTTATGGCTACACCTTC.

This clone was detected once. The chain is built from TRBV28 and TRBJ2-3, with a tentative D call TRBD2 (6 bases). CDR1 and CDR2 from the germline V gene are MDHEN and SYDVKM. CDR3 length: 15 amino acids. Deletions cut 7 bases from V and 6 bases from J, with 20 bases between. The CDR3 coding sequence is TGTGCCAGCACCCCCTCCGGGAACGCGGGGGATACGCAGTATTTT. Amino acids: CASTPSGNAGDTQYF.

The table lists this clone with a count of one. The chain has TRBV19 and TRBJ2-3; no reliable D call. Germline V gives CDR1 LNHDA, CDR2 SQIVND (reference sequence). The V end lost 2 bases, the J end lost 0 bases, and 9 bases lay between the germline ends. The CDR3 totals 15 residues. Here the CDR3 reads CASSIMTSSTDTQYF. The CDR3 nucleotides read TGTGCCAGTAGTATAATGACTTCTAGCACAGATACGCAGTATTTT.

The chain combines TRBV18 with TRBJ2-5; a weak D match, TRBD2 (6 bases). This CDR3 has 13 residues. CDR1 KGHSH and CDR2 LQKENI come from the germline V gene. V was trimmed by 3 bases and J by 5 bases, leaving 10 bases between them. This CDR3 reads CASSPEAGETQYF. The CDR3, as DNA: TGTGCCAGCTCACCCGAGGCGGGGGAGACCCAGTACTTC.

The J gene is TRBJ2-1, the V gene TRBV7-9; 9 bases fit TRBD1. CDR1 and CDR2 from the germline V gene are SEHNR and FQNEAQ (reference sequence). V shed 3 bases, J shed 4 bases, and the junction held 16 bases outside the gene matches. CDR3 length: 19 residues. CDR3 nucleotides: TGTGCCAGCAGCTTTGTAGTCCTCTTCGGACAGGGGCATTACAATGAGCAGTTCTTC. Its protein product is CASSFVVLFGQGHYNEQFF.

This rearrangement joins TRBV29-1 to TRBJ2-2, with D perhaps matching TRBD2 (5 bases). CDR1 SQVTM and CDR2 ANQGSEA come from the germline V gene. Deletions cut 3 bases from V and 8 bases from J, with 10 bases between. The CDR3 runs to 12 residues. This chain's CDR3 is CSVETGKGELFF. In nucleotides, the CDR3 is TGCAGCGTTGAGACCGGGAAAGGGGAGCTGTTTTTT.

CDR3 in amino acids: CSARQDYGYTF. The DNA for the CDR3 is TGCAGTGCGCGTCAGGACTATGGCTACACCTTC. The chain joins TRBV20-1 to TRBJ1-2, with no clear D. Germline loops: CDR1 DFQATT, CDR2 SNEGSKA (reference sequence). V was pared by 6 bases and J by 3 bases, with 8 bases between. The CDR3 length is 11 residues.

V gene TRBV9 combines with J gene TRBJ2-5; 8 nucleotides agree with TRBD1. Germline V gene lookup returns CDR1 SGDLS and CDR2 YYNGEE. V dropped 3 bases and J dropped 1; count of bases not matched to a gene: 5. The CDR3 has 15 amino acids. For the CDR3, the DNA is TGTGCCAGCAGCGAGACAGGGGTGTTCCAAGAGACCCAGTACTTC. It encodes CASSETGVFQETQYF.

The chain has TRBV5-1 and TRBJ2-3; 10 positions agree with TRBD2. Trimming took 2 bases from V and 4 from J; bases not matched to a gene: 4. This CDR3 spans 15 amino acids. Germline assignment: CDR1 SGHRS and CDR2 YFSETQ. This CDR3 reads CASSLAGGSSDTQYF. The CDR3 coding sequence is TGCGCCAGCAGCTTAGCGGGGGGGTCATCAGATACGCAGTATTTT. Complete variable domain (other parts from reference TRBV5-1 and TRBJ2-3): KAGVTQTPRYLIKTRGQQVTLSCSPISGHRSVSWYQQTPGQGLQFLFEYFSETQRNKGNFPGRFSGRQFSNSRSEMNVSTLELGDSALYLCASSLAGGSSDTQYFGPGTRLTVL.

This chain connects TRBV5-4 to TRBJ1-1; a possible D gene is TRBD1 (5 bases). Deletions cut 4 bases from V and 5 bases from J, with 9 bases between. Per germline, CDR1 SGHNT and CDR2 YYREEE (reference sequence). The CDR3 totals 12 residues. CDR3 DNA: TGTGCCAGCAGCACGGGACTTACTGAAGCTTTCTTT. Protein product: CASSTGLTEAFF.

The genes are TRBV27 and TRBJ1-1, with 12 bases matching TRBD1. After removal of 5 bases from V and 7 bases from J, the junction contained 5 bases not matched to a gene. CDR1 is MNHEY and CDR2 is SMNVEV in the germline V gene (reference sequence). This CDR3 is 14 amino acids long. The CDR3 nucleotides read TGTGCCAGCAGTCCCGGGACAGGGGGCCTTGAAGCTTTCTTT. Residues: CASSPGTGGLEAFF.

CDR3 coding DNA: TGTGCCAGCAGCCCCCAGCTAGCGGGGGTGGCAGATACGCAGTATTTT. It is translated as CASSPQLAGVADTQYF. The chain couples TRBV9 to TRBJ2-3; TRBD2 aligns across 10 bases. The germline V gene encodes CDR1 SGDLS and CDR2 YYNGEE. CDR3 length equals 16 residues. The trim removed 4 bases at V and 4 bases at J, leaving 9 bases unmatched. Supplemented by reference TRBV9 and TRBJ2-3, the full variable domain reads DSGVTQTPKHLITATGQRVTLRCSPRSGDLSVYWYQQSLDQGLQFLIQYYNGEERAKGNILERFSAQQFPDLHSELNLSSLELGDSALYFCASSPQLAGVADTQYFGPGTRLTVL.

V and J are TRBV14 and TRBJ1-1; the D is unclear. This CDR3 contains 15 residues. From germline, CDR1 is SGHDN and CDR2 FVKESK. The V end was cut by 1 base, the J end by 1 base, with 10 bases between. CDR3 DNA sequence: TGTGCCAGCAGCCAAGTCCTGGCATCGAACACTGAAGCTTTCTTT. As protein: CASSQVLASNTEAFF.

The CDR3 region has the DNA TGTGCCAGCAGCGCGGGATCTACGGGCTATAATTCACCCCTCCACTTT. Its translation is CASSAGSTGYNSPLHF. The genes are TRBV27 and TRBJ1-6; D is unclear. The CDR3 covers 16 residues. The V end lost 6 bases, the J end lost 3 bases, and 15 bases lay between the germline ends. Germline CDR1 MNHEY, CDR2 SMNVEV (reference sequence).

This clone appeared a single time. The genes are TRBV9 and TRBJ2-2; 10 bases line up with TRBD2. Germline V CDR1 and CDR2: SGDLS, YYNGEE. The CDR3 extends over 16 amino acids. V lost 3 bases to trimming and J lost 1 base; unmatched junction nucleotides: 3. CDR3 residues: CASSGSSGGNTGELFF. DNA of the CDR3: TGTGCCAGCAGCGGGTCTAGCGGGGGGAACACCGGGGAGCTGTTTTTT.

V usage is TRBV19 and J usage is TRBJ1-3; TRBD1 is a possible D gene (6 bases). Trimming left V 7 bases short and J 4 bases short, with 8 bases between. This CDR3 comprises 12 residues. In germline, CDR1 is LNHDA, CDR2 SQIVND (reference sequence). The CDR3 sequence is CASMDSGNTIYF. The CDR3 DNA sequence: TGTGCCAGTATGGACAGCGGAAACACCATATATTTT.

V usage is TRBV5-4 and J usage is TRBJ2-7, with TRBD2 matching 7 bases. Germline V lookup: CDR1 SGHNT, CDR2 YYREEE (reference sequence). V was pared by 6 bases and J by 3 bases, with 6 bases of the junction left unmatched. There are 13 residues in the CDR3. Here the CDR3 DNA reads TGTGCCAGCACCCCGCCGGGGGGCTACGAGCAGTACTTC. Its protein product is CASTPPGGYEQYF.

V and J are TRBV14 and TRBJ2-3; no clear D gene. Trimming pared 4 bases from V and 6 bases from J, leaving 8 bases between. The germline CDR1 and CDR2 sequences are SGHDN and FVKESK. The CDR3 length is 12 residues. CDR3 DNA: TGTGCCAGCAGCCCGACTGGGGATACGCAGTATTTT. It codes for CASSPTGDTQYF.

The chain recombines TRBV13 with TRBJ2-7; the D gene is possibly TRBD2 (6 bases). The CDR3 totals 12 residues. V lost 4 bases, J lost 6 bases, and 10 bases lay in between. CDR1 and CDR2 (germline): PRHDT, FYEKMQ (reference sequence). The CDR3 DNA sequence: TGTGCCAGCAGCTCGGGGACTCCCGAGCAGTACTTC. It is translated as CASSSGTPEQYF.

The genes are TRBV9 and TRBJ2-7; 9 bases are a match to TRBD2. Germline V gene data show CDR1 as SGDLS and CDR2 as YYNGEE. V lost 0 bases, J lost 3 bases, and 4 bases stayed unmatched. The CDR3 is made up of 15 amino acids. CDR3 protein: CASSVEAGGYYEQYF. Here the CDR3 DNA reads TGTGCCAGCAGCGTAGAAGCGGGGGGTTACTACGAGCAGTACTTC. Filled out from reference TRBV9 and TRBJ2-7, the complete variable domain reads DSGVTQTPKHLITATGQRVTLRCSPRSGDLSVYWYQQSLDQGLQFLIQYYNGEERAKGNILERFSAQQFPDLHSELNLSSLELGDSALYFCASSVEAGGYYEQYFGPGTRLTVT.